The 10 T cell receptor beta chains presented below share a single source sample, sequenced in a study of Graves' ophthalmopathy and Graves' hyperthyroidism. Transcripts of RNA were the source for amplifying TCR beta CDR3 regions. Following a first-round RT-PCR that used HTBI primers, a second-round multiplex PCR was carried out. TCRdb processed the multiplex PCR reads anew with MiXCR; each CDR3 protein has one entry. The repertoire includes roughly 610,000 distinct CDR3 sequences, 22% of them detected once, and roughly 7.4% sits in the top ten. Sequencing was carried out using peripheral blood. These receptors were collected from a woman under 30 with stable Graves' hyperthyroidism. Some clones in this sample may be carry-over from other donors' samples.

The chain employs TRBV6-1 and TRBJ2-5, with D maybe TRBD2 (6 bases). V gave up 6 bases and J gave up 4 bases, with 21 bases separating them. Germline CDR1 is MNHNS and CDR2 is SASEGT. This CDR3 region has 16 residues. Written as DNA, the CDR3 is TGTGCCAGCAGATCTCCGGGGGAAAAACTAGGAGAGACCCAGTACTTC. Its protein is CASRSPGEKLGETQYF.

V and J are TRBV6-1 and TRBJ2-5; 9 bases are a match to TRBD1. V dropped 6 bases and J dropped 7; count of bases not matched to a gene: 9. Per germline, CDR1 MNHNS and CDR2 SASEGT. This CDR3 comprises 14 residues. The CDR3 spells CASSSRQGDVTQYF. In nucleotides, the CDR3 is TGTGCCAGCAGCTCCCGACAGGGGGACGTGACCCAGTACTTC.

V gene TRBV4-1 combines with J gene TRBJ1-2; 8 bases align to TRBD1. Per germline, CDR1 MGHRA and CDR2 YSYEKL. The CDR3 contains 16 residues. The V and J ends lost 4 bases and 5 bases, in that order; junction bases with no gene match: 12. This CDR3 reads CASSPPRSQGAYGYTF. CDR3 sequence (DNA): TGCGCCAGCAGCCCCCCAAGATCCCAGGGGGCATATGGCTACACCTTC.

This clonotype has a count of ten or more. The chain combines TRBV20-1 with TRBJ1-2; D unresolved. V was trimmed by 4 bases and J by 7 bases, leaving 10 bases between them. Germline V lookup: CDR1 DFQATT, CDR2 SNEGSKA (reference sequence). The CDR3 runs to 11 residues. The CDR3 sequence: CSATAQVGYTF. Here the CDR3 DNA reads TGCAGTGCTACGGCTCAAGTTGGCTACACCTTC.

Of note for this clonotype: As the CDR3 is not closed by the conserved phenylalanine or tryptophan, this likely results from a read error. V usage is TRBV27 and J usage is TRBJ1-5; 11 bases agree with TRBD1. The V and J ends lost 10 bases and 2 bases, in that order; junction bases with no gene match: 4. CDR3 length: 14 amino acids. The germline V gene has CDR1 MNHEY and CDR2 SMNVEV (reference sequence). CDR3 residues: CATGGQGGNQPQHS. The CDR3 coding sequence is TGTGCCACAGGGGGACAGGGGGGCAATCAGCCCCAGCATTCT.

This clonotype has ten or more counts. The chain joins TRBV28 to TRBJ2-7; D unclear. From germline, CDR1 is MDHEN and CDR2 SYDVKM. Trimming stripped 7 bases from V and 0 bases from J, with 10 bases between. The CDR3 extends over 13 amino acids. This CDR3 is CASTGGASYEQYF. CDR3 in DNA: TGTGCCAGCACGGGCGGAGCCTCCTACGAGCAGTACTTC.

In its sample, this clonotype was seen many times. V usage is TRBV9 and J usage is TRBJ2-5, with TRBD2 matching over 11 bases. The CDR3 has 15 residues. V trimming: 2 bases; J trimming: 5 bases; junction bases outside the gene matches: 5. Germline V lookup: CDR1 SGDLS, CDR2 YYNGEE. CDR3 amino acids: CASSVRASGGETQYF. Here the CDR3 DNA reads TGTGCCAGCAGCGTGAGGGCTAGCGGGGGGGAGACCCAGTACTTC.

This clonotype showed up just a few times. This chain uses TRBV10-3 with TRBJ2-5; the match to TRBD2 covers 9 bases. With V trimmed by 4 bases and J by 5 bases, 8 bases remained unmatched. This CDR3 is built from 15 residues. Germline V lookup: CDR1 ENHRY, CDR2 SYGVKD. As DNA, the CDR3 is TGTGCCATCAGTGCGGGTAGCGGGGGCGGGGAGACCCAGTACTTC. Amino acids: CAISAGSGGGETQYF.

This clonotype occurred many times. Here the CDR3 reads CASSFLGGNTGELFF. The CDR3 DNA sequence: TGTGCCAGCAGTTTTTTGGGGGGGAACACCGGGGAGCTGTTTTTT. The V and J genes are TRBV12-3 or TRBV12-4 and TRBJ2-2; perhaps TRBD2 as D (6 bases). The CDR3 sequence is 15 residues long. V lost 3 bases to trimming and J lost 1 base, with 9 bases between them.

In its sample, this clonotype was seen a few times. This chain uses TRBV4-2 with TRBJ2-7, with a tentative D call TRBD2 (5 bases). The length of the CDR3 is 14 residues. Germline V CDR1 and CDR2: LGHNA, YNFKEQ. The V gene lost 3 bases and the J gene lost 2 bases, with 11 bases spanning the gap. This CDR3 is CASSHEGPTYEQYF. CDR3 sequence (DNA): TGTGCCAGCAGCCACGAGGGCCCGACCTACGAGCAGTACTTC.